Listed here are 22 T cell receptor beta chains from one sample, sequenced in a study of tumor-infiltrating lymphocytes in primary liver carcinoma. Starting material for RNA and DNA co-extraction consisted of about 20-33 mg of unsorted bulk tissue. A primer matching the constant region was used to make TCR beta cDNA from approximately 500 ng of total RNA. ARM-PCR was slightly modified, and three nested multiplex PCR rounds with it gave rise to the TCR beta libraries. The first two PCR rounds used TRBV1-TRBV30 forward primers with a C-beta reverse primer, nine to eleven cycles each. TCRdb used MiXCR to reprocess the multiplex PCR reads, holding one entry per CDR3 protein. The repertoire holds 25,000 to 35,000 distinct CDR3 sequences, 76% seen once, with 35% to 40% in the top ten. The sequenced material came from liver tumor tissue from sampling region 5. Regarding subset: tumor region T5, tumor centre. These receptor sequences come from a man aged 35-49 years with primary liver carcinoma and hepatitis B virus infection.

For this clonotype: A read error may produce the germline difference seen at one junction end. V gene TRBV5-4 combines with J gene TRBJ2-7; the D gene is possibly TRBD1 (6 bases). The CDR3 consists of 13 residues. Germline CDR1 SGHNT, CDR2 YYREEE (reference sequence). CDR3 amino acids: CPSGRINRAEQYF. CDR3 bases: TGTCCCAGTGGCCGCATCAACAGGGCTGAGCAGTACTTC.

Within the sample, this clonotype is medium-sized. The chain employs TRBV4-3 and TRBJ2-3, with 10 nucleotides matching TRBD2. V lost 1 base and J lost 7; bases outside the gene matches: 8. This CDR3 is 16 amino acids long. Germline-derived CDR1 and CDR2 are LGHNA and YSLEER. The CDR3 bases are TGCGCCAGCAGCCAAGGGGCTAGCGGGAGTGGAAATACGCAGTATTTT. This gives the protein CASSQGASGSGNTQYF.

This clonotype was detected ten times or more. The gene calls are TRBV28 and TRBJ1-1; the D is unclear. The germline V gene has CDR1 MDHEN and CDR2 SYDVKM. V gave up 2 bases and J gave up 7 bases, with 2 bases separating them. There are 10 residues in the CDR3. CDR3 nucleotides: TGTGCCAGCAGTTTAAATGAAGCTTTCTTT. This sequence encodes CASSLNEAFF. The complete variable domain, with remaining parts taken from reference TRBV28 and TRBJ1-1, reads DVKVTQSSRYLVKRTGEKVFLECVQDMDHENMFWYRQDPGLGLRLIYFSYDVKMKEKGDIPEGYSVSREKKERFSLILESASTNQTSMYLCASSLNEAFFGQGTRLTVV.

By sample share, this clonotype is large (0.1 to 1%). This sequence joins TRBV11-2 and TRBJ1-2, with 7 bases aligning to TRBD1. CDR3 length equals 15 residues. CDR1 SGHAT and CDR2 FQNNGV come from the germline V gene. V lost 3 bases and J lost 7; bases outside the gene matches: 11. CDR3 protein: CASSLAPGGLAGYTF. The CDR3 bases are TGTGCCAGCAGCTTGGCTCCAGGGGGGTTGGCTGGCTACACCTTC.

This clonotype was seen a few times. This clone may be a read error of a much larger clone one base away. V and J are TRBV5-1 and TRBJ2-7; 7 nucleotides match TRBD2. Germline-derived CDR1 and CDR2 are SGHRS and YFSETQ. The CDR3 runs to 14 residues. The ends lost 0 bases at V and 6 bases at J; junction bases unmatched: 6. CDR3 sequence: CASSLVLANREQYF. The DNA for the CDR3 is TGCGCCAGCAGCTTGGTACTAGCGAACCGCGAGCAGTACTTC.

About this clonotype: The CDR3 does not close with the conserved phenylalanine or tryptophan, likely indicating a read error. CDR3 nucleotides: TGTGCCGGCAATTACGGGCCTTATAGCAGGGAGCAGTTCTCC. Residues: CAGNYGPYSREQFS. J is TRBJ2-1 and V is TRBV6-2 or TRBV6-3; the D is unclear. This CDR3 is 14 amino acids long. Deletions cut 11 bases from V and 10 bases from J, with 24 bases between. Per the germline V gene, CDR1 is MNHEY and CDR2 is SVGEGT.

A note on this clonotype: The junction departs from germline at one end; a sequencing error may be responsible. The chain carries TRBV4-1 and TRBJ1-5; D is undetermined. The length of the CDR3 is 14 residues. CDR1 MGHRA and CDR2 YSYEKL come from the germline V gene. The CDR3 sequence: CASGPDGVNQPQHF. Written as DNA, the CDR3 is TGTGCCAGCGGCCCCGACGGGGTTAATCAGCCCCAGCATTTT.

This clonotype has more than one count but fewer than ten. The chain employs TRBV13 and TRBJ2-7; 14 bases map to TRBD2. Germline V gene sequence: CDR1 PRHDT, CDR2 FYEKMQ (reference sequence). V dropped 5 bases and J dropped 4; count of bases not matched to a gene: 4. The CDR3 has 15 amino acids. CDR3 in DNA: TGTGCCAGCAGCCCCGGGACTAGCGGGAGTTACGAGCAGTACTTC. Protein product: CASSPGTSGSYEQYF. The full variable domain, rest sourced from reference TRBV13 and TRBJ2-7, is AAGVIQSPRHLIKEKRETATLKCYPIPRHDTVYWYQQGPGQDPQFLISFYEKMQSDKGSIPDRFSAQQFSDYHSELNMSSLELGDSALYFCASSPGTSGSYEQYFGPGTRLTVT.

In this sample, this clonotype turned up a few times. One junction end disagrees with the germline gene, perhaps due to a read error. The chain combines TRBV29-1 with TRBJ2-1; 8 positions match TRBD2. Germline CDR1 SQVTM, CDR2 ANQGSEA. There are 13 residues in the CDR3. The CDR3 loop reads CSLPGLGDDEQLF. CDR3 nucleotide sequence: TGCAGTCTACCGGGACTAGGAGACGATGAGCAGTTATTC.

Worth noting for this clonotype: The junction does not match germline at one end; this may be a read error. The CDR3 loop reads CASCSQPGTYNELFF. The CDR3 nucleotides read TGTGCCAGCTGTTCACAACCCGGGACCTACAATGAGCTGTTCTTC. The V call is TRBV6-6, the J call TRBJ2-1; D assignment may be TRBD1 or TRBD2 (5 bases each). Germline loops: CDR1 MNHNY, CDR2 SVGAGI (reference sequence). CDR3 length: 15 residues.

The chain couples TRBV4-3 to TRBJ2-1, with D perhaps TRBD1 (6 bases). The V end lost 7 bases, the J end lost 4 bases, and 11 bases lay between the germline ends. CDR1 is LGHNA, CDR2 YSLEER, per germline. CDR3 size: 13 residues. CDR3 nucleotide sequence: TGCGCCAGCAACCAGACAGGTTACAATGAGCAGTTCTTC. It encodes CASNQTGYNEQFF.

This clonotype was detected a few times. V and J are TRBV12-3 or TRBV12-4 and TRBJ2-6; D is unresolved. This CDR3 comprises 18 residues. The V end lost 7 bases, the J end lost 0 bases, and 19 bases lay between the germline ends. CDR3 protein: CASTFVNGFPSGANVLTF. The CDR3, as DNA: TGTGCCAGCACCTTTGTTAACGGATTCCCCTCTGGGGCCAACGTCCTGACTTTC.

J is TRBJ2-1 and V is TRBV11-1, with D possibly being TRBD1 (6 bases). Germline CDR1 is SGHAT and CDR2 is FQDESV (reference sequence). The CDR3 is made up of 16 amino acids. V shed 0 bases and J shed 3 bases, with 12 bases lying between them. This CDR3 reads CASSLANRVYYNEQFF. The CDR3, as DNA: TGTGCCAGCAGCTTAGCGAACAGGGTATACTACAATGAGCAGTTCTTC. Based on the CDR3 plus reference TRBV11-1 and TRBJ2-1, the full variable domain is EAEVAQSPRYKITEKSQAVAFWCDPISGHATLYWYRQILGQGPELLVQFQDESVVDDSQLPKDRFSAERLKGVDSTLKIQPAELGDSAMYLCASSLANRVYYNEQFFGPGTRLTVL.

In the case of this clonotype: This sequence may be a read error, since a much larger clone differs from it by one base. The rearrangement links TRBV28 to TRBJ2-1; TRBD1 agrees at 12 bases. J was trimmed by 9 bases and V by 3 bases; bases with no gene match: 6. The CDR3 has 15 amino acids. Looked up from germline, CDR1 is MDHEN and CDR2 is SYDVKM. Here the CDR3 DNA reads TGTGCCAGCAGTTTGAGGGGACAGGGGGCGCGTGAGCAGTTCTTC. Protein sequence: CASSLRGQGAREQFF. Full variable domain (rest looked up from reference TRBV28 and TRBJ2-1): DVKVTQSSRYLVKRTGEKVFLECVQDMDHENMFWYRQDPGLGLRLIYFSYDVKMKEKGDIPEGYSVSREKKERFSLILESASTNQTSMYLCASSLRGQGAREQFFGPGTRLTVL.

A word on this clonotype: It may be a read error: a sequence one base away is much more abundant. The chain joins TRBV5-1 to TRBJ2-3, with 8 positions matching TRBD2. The CDR3 length is 16 residues. Germline CDR1 SGHRS, CDR2 YFSETQ. The trim removed 3 bases at V and 2 bases at J, leaving 8 bases unmatched. CDR3 loop: CASSSLVAGTTDTQYF. As DNA, the CDR3 is TGCGCCAGCAGCTCCCTAGTAGCGGGAACCACAGATACGCAGTATTTT.

The chain links TRBV4-1 to TRBJ1-1; a weak D match, TRBD1 (5 bases). Trimming took off 6 bases at V and 6 bases at J, with 11 bases between the two ends. Germline V CDR1 and CDR2: MGHRA, YSYEKL. This CDR3 has 12 residues. This chain's CDR3 is CASRGLGAEAFF. The CDR3 DNA is TGCGCCAGCAGAGGGTTGGGGGCTGAAGCTTTCTTT.

Worth noting for this clonotype: Because it lacks the conserved phenylalanine or tryptophan at the end, this CDR3 is likely a read error. The CDR3, as DNA: TGTGTCAGCAGCTCACTTGGAGCGGGGGCTTTCTTA. Its protein product is CVSSSLGAGAFL. This sequence joins TRBV12-3 or TRBV12-4 and TRBJ1-1; no definite D call. The CDR3 spans 12 residues.

The J gene is TRBJ2-2, the V gene TRBV4-2, with 9 bases lining up with TRBD2. This CDR3 has 18 amino acids. Trimming removed 2 bases from V and 5 bases from J; junction bases left unmatched: 12. Germline V gene lookup returns CDR1 LGHNA and CDR2 YNFKEQ. CDR3: CASSQPSGLAGVTGELFF. The CDR3 DNA reads TGTGCCAGCAGCCAACCCTCAGGATTAGCGGGAGTAACCGGGGAGCTGTTTTTT.

At least ten counts were recorded for this clonotype. A read error may be the cause here, since a much bigger clone is one base away. The V and J genes are TRBV10-2 and TRBJ2-1; TRBD2 matches 8 bases. Germline V lookup: CDR1 WSHSY, CDR2 SAAADI. J lost 5 bases, V lost 2 bases, and 11 bases had no gene match. CDR3 length: 17 amino acids. DNA for the CDR3: TGCGCCAGCAGTGAGCCGGAAGGACTAGCCTTCGACAATGAGCAGTTCTTC. This encodes CASSEPEGLAFDNEQFF.

Concerning this clonotype itself: In this CDR3 the conserved last residue, phenylalanine or tryptophan, is missing, so a read error is likely. The rearrangement links TRBV6-2 or TRBV6-3 to TRBJ2-3, with 12 nucleotides matching TRBD1. The CDR3 sequence is 16 residues long. The germline CDR1 and CDR2 sequences are MNHEY and SVGEGT. The V gene end was trimmed by 10 bases and the J gene end by 8 bases; junction bases not matched to a gene: 16. The CDR3 nucleotides are TGTGCCAACAGCTTCGTGGGACAGGGGGCAATGGCTACGCAGTATCTT. Its protein is CANSFVGQGAMATQYL.

About this clonotype: Compared with germline, one end of the junction differs, possibly owing to a read error. J is TRBJ2-7 and V is TRBV5-4, with 11 bases aligning to TRBD2. The CDR3 sequence is 13 residues long. Germline V gene data show CDR1 as SGHNT and CDR2 as YYREEE (reference sequence). CDR3 DNA sequence: TGTGCCAACAGCACATTAGCGGGAGGGGAGCAGTATTTC. This translates into CANSTLAGGEQYF.

With respect to this clonotype: At one of its ends the junction is not consistent with the germline gene, which may arise from a read error. This chain uses TRBV11-1 with TRBJ2-7, with 8 bases fitting TRBD1. The CDR3 loop spans 14 amino acids. Germline V gene lookup returns CDR1 SGHAT and CDR2 FQDESV (reference sequence). The CDR3 DNA is TGTACCAGCAGCCCCGGACAGGGTTCAGACGGGCAGTACTTC. Protein sequence: CTSSPGQGSDGQYF.